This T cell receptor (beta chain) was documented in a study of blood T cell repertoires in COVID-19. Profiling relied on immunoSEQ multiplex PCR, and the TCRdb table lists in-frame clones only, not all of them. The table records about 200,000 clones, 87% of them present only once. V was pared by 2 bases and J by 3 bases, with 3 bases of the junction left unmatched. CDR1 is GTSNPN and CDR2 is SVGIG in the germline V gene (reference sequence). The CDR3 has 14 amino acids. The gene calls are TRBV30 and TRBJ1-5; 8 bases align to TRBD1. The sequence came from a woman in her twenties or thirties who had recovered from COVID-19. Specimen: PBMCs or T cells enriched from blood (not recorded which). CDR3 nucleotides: TGTGCCTGGAGTAGACAGGGGAACAATCAGCCCCAGCATTTT. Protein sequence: CAWSRQGNNQPQHF.